What follows is one T cell receptor beta chain and its context. As yet, its antigen is unknown. V lost 2 bases, J lost 3 bases, and 17 bases lay in between. Per germline, CDR1 MNHEY and CDR2 SVGAGI. The CDR3 is 16 residues long. The entry originates in a study of tumor and adjacent non-tumor tissue in lung cancer. For the study at large: Patients comprised 12 adenocarcinoma, a couple of squamous cell carcinoma and 1 small cell lung cancer. About 4.17 million productive TCRbeta reads were obtained per sample on average. Regarding the study as a whole: Normal lung showed higher cumulative top 100 clone frequency than tumor. Tumor tissue had significantly higher TCR diversity than normal lung.

The library came from three nested PCR rounds adapted from ARM-PCR protocols. In TCRdb, the multiplex PCR reads were re-called with MiXCR into one record per CDR3 protein. The sample has under 95,000 distinct CDR3 sequences; about 66% are singletons. No cell sorting was done before RNA was extracted from the tissue. The genes are TRBV6-5 and TRBJ2-7; D possibly corresponds to TRBD1 (6 bases). What was sequenced was lung tumor tissue. This receptor was identified in a man aged 55 to 70 with non-small cell lung cancer. The CDR3 DNA reads TGTGCCAGCAGTTACCTAGGGACATGCGAATTCTACGAGCAGTACTTC. Translating it yields CASSYLGTCEFYEQYF.